This T cell receptor (beta chain) was documented in a study of cytomegalovirus exposure and HLA in healthy donors (dated by TCRdb to about 2017). For the study in its entirety: In an earlier analysis of 587 of the donors, approximately 300 Gb of sequence data and 90 million to 130 million unique TCR beta sequences from 150 million to 200 million T cells were reported. The genetic ancestry cluster associated with self-reported Caucasian donors included about four fifths of the 398 genotyped donors. The study used immunosequencing to profile the T cell repertoires of approximately 650 subjects and linked those repertoires to cytomegalovirus serostatus. Because of strong linkage in the cohort, five DR-DQ haplotypes were treated as single units for association and clustering. The aim of the study was to test whether cataloging public T cell receptors could identify signatures of past pathogen exposure. A later analysis re-examined previously published TCR beta repertoires from more than 550 donors and added high-resolution HLA genotyping to investigate patterns of TCR occurrence. Besides the first cohort of hundreds of subjects, a separate validation cohort made up of 120 different subjects was used. The number of typed donors differed by locus: roughly 629-640 for A, B, C, DRB1 and DQB1; 522 for DQA1; approximately 610 for DPA1; and 450 to 480 for DPB1. On average, approximately 250,000 unique TCR beta nucleotide sequences were sequenced per donor among 350 to 400 genotyped donors of the cohort, with roughly 18% of those sequences being non-productive. An early release that covered about 640 HLA-typed donors contained about 300 gigabases of sequencing data and 70 million to 100 million unique TCR sequences. Every repertoire in the discovery cohort had been generated on one and the same sequencing platform. In the later analysis, no new phenotypic data were used to find candidate immune exposures; instead, reliance was placed on TCR beta sequences and their occurrence across donors. Alongside the repertoire data, information on donor age, sex, ethnicity and CMV serostatus was compiled. To predict cytomegalovirus infection status, the study brought together high-throughput TCR immunosequencing, statistical association of individual TCRs with disease status, and machine learning. HLA typing included class I and class II loci at four-digit resolution. An earlier analysis of approximately 640 of the donors applied high-throughput TCR beta sequencing to assess whether each TCR beta V gene segment acted as functional or pseudogenic. A later genetic analysis used genome-wide SNP genotypes for about 60% of the 666 donors, treating that subset as a discovery cohort.

Points the paper makes about the study in general: Broadly in line with IMGT annotations, most TCR beta V segments showed up in productive rearrangements about 90% or about 30% of the time in an earlier analysis of 587 of the donors. Because HLA typing was missing for some donors at each locus, association tests included only the typed subset. CMV serostatus was the only immune exposure information available for the cohort. Most CMV-associated TCR beta chains appeared to be HLA-restricted in a later analysis, and the HLA associations seemed to be driven largely by CMV exposure. An association between a missense DCLRE1C variant and V-gene and J-gene trimming of TCR beta chains was found in a later genetic analysis and replicated in an independent cohort. The study gave a list of over 150 TCR beta chains associated with cytomegalovirus. A further reported finding was that TCR beta sequences accurately predicted the HLA-A and HLA-B alleles for most subjects in the first cohort. Linkage disequilibrium might explain the correlated functional status among segregating V segments, but an unknown experimental factor could not be excluded. In a later analysis, several top co-occurrence clusters were reported to appear linked to parvovirus B19, influenza, CMV and Epstein-Barr virus. It was suggested by the authors that the approach could potentially be generalized to other disease states and immunological phenotypes. Cytomegalovirus status was reported to be diagnosed by the classifier with high specificity and sensitivity in both the original and validation cohorts. According to a later analysis, TCR association rates differed among HLA loci, with DRB1 alleles showing the most associated TCRs and HLA-C alleles showing the fewest. Only TCR beta chains were sequenced in this cohort, and the absence of alpha or paired-chain data limited detectable features. The earlier analysis of nearly 600 of the donors excluded some 15 rarely observed V segments, including chromosome 9 orphons, because counts were too low. In a later analysis, HLA-associated TCR beta chains showed more clonal expansion and lower generation probabilities than non-associated chains that were equally common. When HLA alleles, especially DR and DQ, strongly co-occurred, attributing TCR associations to individual alleles was difficult. At a false discovery rate of 0.05, a later analysis linked about 17,000 TCR beta sequences to specific HLA alleles. According to a later genetic analysis, donors in an Asian-associated ancestry cluster had fewer N-insertions in productive TCRs than the roughly 660-donor mean. A cluster of highly shared sequence variants was judged likely to represent a technical artifact of the sequencing pipeline. Most TCR sequences were observed very rarely across donors, whereas some public TCRs were present in many individuals. A few of the identified cytomegalovirus-associated TCR beta chains were confirmed in vitro to be specific for cytomegalovirus antigens. Presence/absence analyses assumed roughly uniform sequencing depth across donors, an assumption that may not hold.

The cohort comprised several hundred healthy bone marrow donors. Cohort members were all nominally healthy when sampled, although unrecorded immune exposures were likely present. The donor was CMV seronegative and belonged to the group of around 350 seronegative cohort members. A peripheral blood sample was collected from each donor, and TCR beta sequencing was performed on peripheral blood mononuclear cells. The Qiagen DNeasy Blood Extraction Kit was used to extract genomic DNA from the blood cell samples. A single count supports this clone. Its binding antigen is unknown. No base quality values were provided; no much bigger clone lies one nucleotide off. To prepare the library, the immunoSEQ multiplex PCR assay was applied. The multiplex PCR relied on a mix of 60 forward primers for TCR Vbeta segments and 13 reverse primers for TCR Jbeta segments. The CDR3 region of rearranged TCR beta genes was amplified from genomic DNA with a multiplex PCR assay. The Illumina HiSeq System was used to sequence the amplified TCR beta libraries as 87-base-pair reads. The paper's data handling went like this. A later analysis tallied roughly 76 million unique TCR beta chains across the 700 or so repertoires, and approximately 12 million of those chains were shared by two or more donors. To remove PCR and sequencing errors, raw reads were error-corrected and collapsed into unique sequences using a nearest-neighbor algorithm that merged closely related sequences. V, D and J gene segments were assigned by aligning CDR3 sequences to IMGT reference sequences. Each retained sequence needed at least a six-nucleotide match to both a V gene segment and a J gene segment. A rearrangement was called productive if the CDR3 had no stop codons and remained in frame with V and J, and every other rearrangement was called non-productive. CDR3 was defined according to IMGT convention as the region running from the second conserved V-encoded cysteine to the conserved J-encoded phenylalanine. The earlier analysis of about 610 of the donors excluded any sequence lacking an unambiguous match to a single V gene segment. An earlier analysis of approximately 590 of the donors called V segments functional above 56.7% productive rearrangements and segregating when the between-donor standard deviation exceeded 5%. A statistical classification framework was built for diagnosing cytomegalovirus status from the catalog of TCR beta chain sequences. In a later analysis, V and J genes were assigned by comparing TCR nucleotide sequences against IMGT/GENE-DB human TR gene sequences. Using the TCRdist pipeline, a later analysis assigned CDR3 sequences along with most-parsimonious VDJ recombination scenarios. A later analysis defined each TCR beta chain by its CDR3 amino acid sequence plus V-gene family, and excluded reads lacking a unique V-gene family. As a way to deal with suspected cross-contamination and a sequencing artifact, a later analysis dropped 592 nucleotide sequences that were highly shared and had low generation probability. In a later analysis, a clonal expansion index for each public chain was calculated from normalized within-repertoire ranks of inferred template counts. A later analysis computed generation probabilities with a VDJ recombination model fitted to out-of-frame rearrangements, and checked the results against IGoR. In a later analysis, hypergeometric tests were used to score TCR-TCR, TCR-HLA and TCR-CMV co-occurrence, with a repertoire-size bias correction applied to TCR pairs. To estimate false discovery rates, a later analysis permuted the HLA or CMV assignments 20 times. In a later analysis, co-occurring TCRs were grouped using DBSCAN, with TCRdist sequence similarity added in when clustering inside HLA-allele-positive subsets. Repertoires with fewer than 30,000 or more than 120,000 public chains, plus five repertoires with anomalous nucleotide sharing, were excluded from co-occurrence clustering. TCRdb retrieved this table from immuneACCESS and kept in-frame rearrangements only. Not all clones are present; in checked studies, unresolved V genes account for under half, and no reason is known for the remainder. V and J calls and clone size are copied from that table; D and trimming were computed from the DNA. Counted in this sample were around 170,000 clones; less than 85% of them appeared once. The biggest ten clones account for around 5.7% of the sample.

The TCR comes from a man in his forties in good health and CMV-seronegative. The sample comprised PBMCs.

The nucleotides are TGCAGCGTTTCAACAGGGGAGAGCACTGAAGCTTTCTTT. Its amino acids are CSVSTGESTEAFF. The sequence links TRBV29-1 to TRBJ1-1; the junction holds 7 bases that match TRBD1. Germline trimming: 5 bases from V, 4 bases from J; junction bases outside gene matches: 7. The germline V gene supplies CDR1 SQVTM and CDR2 ANQGSEA. The CDR3 covers 13 residues, taking in both the cysteine and the phenylalanine. Of the read, only the CDR3 DNA is kept; its 39 bases are in frame from base 1.